Only a few counts were recorded for the clone carrying this T cell receptor beta chain. The antigen remains undetermined. This cohort consisted of healthy bone marrow donors. This sample stems from a study of cytomegalovirus exposure and HLA in healthy donors. Amplification used 60 Vbeta primers and 13 Jbeta primers. Data came from immunoSEQ multiplex PCR; TCRdb stores just in-frame clones and leaves some out. The data contain more than 70,000 clones, over 60% of them singletons. Overall study results and limits: Immune exposure was documented only through CMV serostatus. TCR beta sequences numbering 15,000 to 20,000 were associated with HLA alleles at 0.05 false discovery rate in a later analysis.

Germline V gene lookup returns CDR1 MNHNS and CDR2 SASEGT. V lost 8 bases, J lost 0 bases, and 7 bases stayed unmatched. The CDR3 length is 15 residues. The receptor was isolated from a man aged 35 to 55 in good health and CMV-seropositive. Sequencing input: PBMCs. This chain joins TRBV6-1 and TRBJ1-3; 7 nucleotides agree with TRBD1. CDR3 sequence: CASRTGPYSGNTIYF. Here the CDR3 DNA reads TGTGCCAGCCGGACAGGCCCGTACTCTGGAAACACCATATATTTT.